These 28 T cell receptor beta chains were all obtained from the same sample, sequenced in a study of neoadjuvant nivolumab and ipilimumab in lung cancer. Libraries were prepared by immunoSEQ multiplex PCR; TCRdb keeps only in-frame clonotypes and omits some of them. The sample holds roughly 30,000 clones, around 80% seen once. Here the sequenced sample was peripheral blood, taken before neoadjuvant nivolumab, alone or with ipilimumab. These receptor sequences come from an adult with non-small cell lung cancer.

V gene TRBV23-1 combines with J gene TRBJ2-3; maybe TRBD2 (6 bases). TRBV23-1 qualifies as an ORF whose function is uncertain. The CDR3 extends over 13 amino acids. V was cut by 8 bases and J by 14 bases, with 23 bases left in between. The CDR3 protein is CASGAGGERAGYF. The CDR3 bases are TGCGCCAGCGGGGCCGGGGGAGAAAGGGCCGGGTATTTT.

V is TRBV2 and J is TRBJ1-4; D is unresolved. Germline V gene lookup returns CDR1 SNHLY and CDR2 FYNNEI. The CDR3 spans 14 residues. V lost 7 bases and J lost 12, with 21 bases in between. The CDR3 bases are TGTGCCAGCACCCCGGGCACGGCGGGGAGGGAACTGTTTTTT. Protein sequence: CASTPGTAGRELFF.

This chain links TRBV29-1 with TRBJ1-1, with D possibly matching TRBD1 (6 bases). CDR1 SQVTM and CDR2 ANQGSEA come from the germline V gene. This CDR3 is 13 amino acids long. V was shortened by 3 bases and J by 2 bases, with 10 bases between the two germline ends. The CDR3 DNA reads as TGCAGCGTTGATACAGGGAAAAACACTGAAGCTTTCTTT. Amino acids: CSVDTGKNTEAFF.

V and J are TRBV9 and TRBJ2-7; weak D call: TRBD2 (5 bases). Germline CDR1 is SGDLS and CDR2 is YYNGEE. Trimming removed 4 bases from V and 7 bases from J, with 15 bases in between. This CDR3 is built from 13 residues. CDR3 region: CASSPQRVGEQYF. The DNA for the CDR3 is TGTGCCAGCAGCCCCCAGAGGGTTGGAGAGCAGTACTTC.

The V and J genes are TRBV7-8 and TRBJ1-1; no clear D gene. The CDR3 consists of 13 residues. Germline CDR1 reads SGHVS; CDR2 reads FQNEAQ. Trimming removed 2 bases at V and 5 bases at J, with 9 bases between. CDR3 protein: CASSLSVGTEAFF. For the CDR3, the DNA is TGTGCCAGCAGCTTATCTGTTGGAACTGAAGCTTTCTTT.

V and J are TRBV5-1 and TRBJ1-2, with 9 bases that match TRBD1. CDR1 and CDR2 from the germline V gene are SGHRS and YFSETQ. This CDR3 has 15 residues. V lost 5 bases, J lost 4 bases, and 9 bases stayed unmatched. DNA of the CDR3: TGCGCCAGCAGTTCGGGACAGGGTGTCGGCTATGGCTACACCTTC. This encodes CASSSGQGVGYGYTF.

The table lists this clone with a few counts. The rearrangement links TRBV5-1 to TRBJ2-7; 9 bases fit TRBD2. This CDR3 contains 13 residues. Germline V gene lookup returns CDR1 SGHRS and CDR2 YFSETQ. The V and J ends lost 2 bases and 8 bases, in that order; junction bases with no gene match: 5. The CDR3 region is CASSFSGGRQQYF. In nucleotides, the CDR3 is TGCGCCAGCAGCTTTAGCGGGGGTAGGCAGCAGTACTTC.

This chain connects TRBV12-2 to TRBJ1-1. TRBV12-2 is recorded as a pseudogene. The CDR3 consists of 14 residues. In nucleotides, the CDR3 is TGTGCAAGTCGCCCCGGGCGGATGAACACTGAAGCTTTCTTT. Its translation: CASRPGRMNTEAFF.

The rearrangement uses TRBV5-1 and TRBJ2-5; TRBD1 agrees at 7 bases. With 4 bases clipped from V and 2 bases from J, the junction kept 5 bases outside the gene matches. The germline V gene has CDR1 SGHRS and CDR2 YFSETQ. The CDR3 has 14 amino acids. This CDR3 is CASSKAGGQETQYF. CDR3 DNA: TGCGCCAGCAGCAAGGCAGGGGGTCAAGAGACCCAGTACTTC.

The chain combines TRBV27 with TRBJ1-1; D unclear. CDR3 length: 15 amino acids. Trimming removed 6 bases from V and 5 bases from J, with 19 bases in between. The germline gives CDR1 MNHEY, CDR2 SMNVEV (reference sequence). The CDR3 DNA follows: TGTGCCAGCAGAACAGCCCCCGGGGTAATGACTGAAGCTTTCTTT. Encoded protein: CASRTAPGVMTEAFF.

The chain joins TRBV11-2 to TRBJ2-2; 10 bases are shared with TRBD1. The J segment lost 5 bases and the V segment lost 7 bases, leaving 10 bases of the junction unmatched. Looked up from germline, CDR1 is SGHAT and CDR2 is FQNNGV. The CDR3 covers 16 residues. CDR3 nucleotide sequence: TGTGCCAGCAAGGGACAGGGGACGTTTTTTACCGGGGAGCTGTTTTTT. Encoded protein: CASKGQGTFFTGELFF.

V usage is TRBV5-1 and J usage is TRBJ2-3; D is unresolved. The germline V and J ends were trimmed by 1 base and 0 bases, with 9 bases remaining between them. The CDR3 runs 15 residues. CDR1 and CDR2 from the germline V gene are SGHRS and YFSETQ. CDR3 residues: CASSLSQTSTDTQYF. The DNA for the CDR3 is TGCGCCAGCAGCTTGTCCCAGACCAGCACAGATACGCAGTATTTT.

In its sample, this clone was seen once. The rearrangement links TRBV18 to TRBJ1-5; possible D gene TRBD1, 5 bases. Germline loops: CDR1 KGHSH, CDR2 LQKENI. This CDR3 is built from 14 residues. Trimming removed 5 bases at V and 3 bases at J, with 11 bases between. This chain's CDR3 is CASSFGGHNQPQHF. Here the CDR3 DNA reads TGTGCCAGCTCATTTGGGGGTCACAATCAGCCCCAGCATTTT.

This rearrangement joins TRBV28 to TRBJ1-5; no reliable D call. V dropped 5 bases and J dropped 2 bases, with 10 bases sitting between them. The CDR3 sequence is 14 residues long. Germline V gene sequence: CDR1 MDHEN, CDR2 SYDVKM. The CDR3 nucleotides read TGTGCCAGCAGTCCTCTCCTTGGCAATCAGCCCCAGCATTTT. Its translation is CASSPLLGNQPQHF. The full variable domain, completed using reference TRBV28 and TRBJ1-5, is DVKVTQSSRYLVKRTGEKVFLECVQDMDHENMFWYRQDPGLGLRLIYFSYDVKMKEKGDIPEGYSVSREKKERFSLILESASTNQTSMYLCASSPLLGNQPQHFGDGTRLSIL.

V usage is TRBV5-1 and J usage is TRBJ2-7, with TRBD2 matching 8 bases. The V gene's germline CDR1 is SGHRS and CDR2 YFSETQ. The CDR3 sequence is 16 residues long. V gave up 4 bases and J gave up 0 bases; unmatched junction bases: 9. CDR3 sequence: CASSPGGNPSSYEQYF. The DNA for the CDR3 is TGCGCCAGCAGCCCGGGGGGGAACCCGAGCTCCTACGAGCAGTACTTC.

The V and J genes are TRBV7-6 and TRBJ2-7; TRBD1 might be the D (6 bases). Looked up from germline, CDR1 is SGHVS and CDR2 is FNYEAQ. V gave up 1 base and J gave up 1 base, with 11 bases separating them. CDR3 length: 15 amino acids. CDR3 loop: CASSLDTGTSYEQYF. CDR3 bases: TGTGCCAGCAGCTTAGACACCGGGACATCCTACGAGCAGTACTTC. Supplemented by reference TRBV7-6 and TRBJ2-7, the full variable domain reads GAGVSQSPRYKVTKRGQDVALRCDPISGHVSLYWYRQALGQGPEFLTYFNYEAQQDKSGLPNDRFSAERPEGSISTLTIQRTEQRDSAMYRCASSLDTGTSYEQYFGPGTRLTVT.

The V call is TRBV9, the J call TRBJ2-7; 8 bases line up with TRBD1. Germline V gives CDR1 SGDLS, CDR2 YYNGEE. J was trimmed by 6 bases and V by 4 bases; bases with no gene match: 9. The length of the CDR3 is 14 residues. The CDR3, as DNA: TGTGCCAGCAGCCAGGGGGCAGGGCCCCTCGAGCAGTACTTC. Protein: CASSQGAGPLEQYF. Drawing the rest from reference TRBV9 and TRBJ2-7, the complete variable domain is DSGVTQTPKHLITATGQRVTLRCSPRSGDLSVYWYQQSLDQGLQFLIQYYNGEERAKGNILERFSAQQFPDLHSELNLSSLELGDSALYFCASSQGAGPLEQYFGPGTRLTVT.

This clone is categorized as medium-sized (0.01 to 0.1%). V and J are TRBV5-1 and TRBJ1-6; D is unresolved. V was pared by 5 bases and J by 9 bases, with 15 bases between. Germline V lookup: CDR1 SGHRS, CDR2 YFSETQ. CDR3 length equals 14 residues. The CDR3 region is CASRRAGESSPLHF. CDR3 DNA sequence: TGCGCCAGCAGAAGAGCAGGAGAAAGTTCACCCCTCCACTTT. Looking up the rest from reference TRBV5-1 and TRBJ1-6 gives the full variable domain: KAGVTQTPRYLIKTRGQQVTLSCSPISGHRSVSWYQQTPGQGLQFLFEYFSETQRNKGNFPGRFSGRQFSNSRSEMNVSTLELGDSALYLCASRRAGESSPLHFGNGTRLTVT.

The chain combines TRBV7-2 with TRBJ1-1; TRBD1 agrees at 7 bases. The germline gives CDR1 SGHTA, CDR2 FQGNSA. V lost 0 bases and J lost 6; bases outside the gene matches: 7. This CDR3 comprises 15 residues. In nucleotides, the CDR3 is TGTGCCAGCAGCTTAGCTGACACAGGGGTCTCTGAAGCTTTCTTT. It encodes CASSLADTGVSEAFF.

The chain joins TRBV19 to TRBJ1-2; D not resolved. The V and J ends lost 6 bases and 7 bases respectively, with 15 bases between them. The CDR3 runs to 13 residues. In germline, CDR1 is LNHDA, CDR2 SQIVND (reference sequence). CDR3 DNA sequence: TGTGCCAGTAGCATGGCGGCGATTCCTGGCTACACCTTC. Encoded protein: CASSMAAIPGYTF.

V is TRBV9 and J is TRBJ1-1; D not certain. There are 17 residues in the CDR3. Germline lookup yields CDR1 SGDLS and CDR2 YYNGEE. Trimming took 3 bases from V and 2 from J, leaving 20 bases between them. CDR3 residues: CASSAIGISGRNTEAFF. CDR3 coding DNA: TGTGCCAGCAGCGCAATTGGGATTTCCGGGAGAAACACTGAAGCTTTCTTT.

This chain links TRBV19 with TRBJ1-1, with 8 bases aligning to TRBD1. The V segment lost 11 bases and the J segment 7 bases; nucleotides outside the gene matches: 6. This CDR3 contains 11 residues. The V gene's germline CDR1 is LNHDA and CDR2 SQIVND (reference sequence). This CDR3 is CAYGRGREAFF. CDR3 sequence (DNA): TGTGCCTATGGCAGGGGGCGTGAAGCTTTCTTT. The full variable domain, its missing parts supplied by reference TRBV19 and TRBJ1-1, is DGGITQSPKYLFRKEGQNVTLSCEQNLNHDAMYWYRQDPGQGLRLIYYSQIVNDFQKGDIAEGYSVSREKKESFPLTVTSAQKNPTAFYLCAYGRGREAFFGQGTRLTVV.

V gene TRBV10-3 combines with J gene TRBJ2-7; weak D call: TRBD1 (7 bases). Trimming stripped 0 bases from V and 9 bases from J, with 18 bases between. The CDR3 is 15 residues long. CDR1 is ENHRY, CDR2 SYGVKD, per germline. CDR3 nucleotides: TGTGCCATCAGTGAGTCGAGCAGGGGGGTCCTGGGGCAGTACTTC. This translates into CAISESSRGVLGQYF.

The gene calls are TRBV7-9 and TRBJ2-2; 9 bases map to TRBD1. Germline trimming cut 5 bases from V and 1 base from J; bases unmatched to any gene: 8. Germline V lookup: CDR1 SEHNR, CDR2 FQNEAQ (reference sequence). The CDR3 runs to 17 residues. This CDR3 is CASSVVTGQGNTGELFF. As DNA, the CDR3 is TGTGCCAGCAGCGTAGTGACGGGACAGGGGAACACCGGGGAGCTGTTTTTT.

This chain connects TRBV11-1 to TRBJ2-1; 9 bases match TRBD2. In germline, CDR1 is SGHAT, CDR2 FQDESV (reference sequence). The junction had 9 bases not matched to a gene; V was cut back by 5 bases and J by 10 bases. The CDR3 totals 14 residues. The CDR3 region is CASSGGGAVVEQFF. The CDR3 nucleotides read TGTGCCAGCAGCGGCGGGGGGGCCGTGGTGGAGCAGTTCTTC.

This chain links TRBV28 with TRBJ2-7; the match to TRBD1 covers 11 bases. This CDR3 has 14 amino acids. The V and J ends lost 4 bases and 7 bases, in that order; junction bases with no gene match: 6. The germline CDR1 and CDR2 sequences are MDHEN and SYDVKM. The DNA for the CDR3 is TGTGCCAGCAGTTCCGGACAGGGGGCATTTGAGCAGTACTTC. Its translation: CASSSGQGAFEQYF.

The rearrangement joins TRBV14 to TRBJ1-1; no definite D call. Germline V lookup: CDR1 SGHDN, CDR2 FVKESK. V lost 0 bases to trimming and J lost 1 base, with 3 bases between them. The CDR3 length is 13 residues. CDR3 sequence reads: CASSQDPNTEAFF. The CDR3 nucleotides are TGTGCCAGCAGCCAAGACCCGAACACTGAAGCTTTCTTT.

CDR3 sequence (DNA): TGTGCCAGCAGGGTTGGGACTAGCGGGAGGAGGGGCAATGAGCAGTTCTTC. Its translation: CASRVGTSGRRGNEQFF. The chain combines TRBV2 with TRBJ2-1; 15 nucleotides align to TRBD2. Germline V CDR1 and CDR2: SNHLY, FYNNEI. The CDR3 is 17 residues long. With V trimmed by 6 bases and J by 6 bases, 9 bases remained unmatched.